This note documents a single T cell receptor (beta chain) sequence. Antigen unknown. Per the germline V gene, CDR1 is LGHNT and CDR2 is FRNRAP. The V gene end was trimmed by 4 bases and the J gene end by 8 bases; junction bases not matched to a gene: 16. This CDR3 has 16 amino acids. The table came from immunoSEQ multiplex PCR; TCRdb's copy has only in-frame clones and leaves some out. The sample has more than 1,500 clones, roughly 32% seen once. The sample originates from a study of T cells in localized non-small cell lung cancer. Study observations and caveats: Longer overall survival was associated with a higher density of T cells in the blood. Only one tumor region went through sequencing, so heterogeneity may still be there. Uninvolved adjacent lung had higher T cell clonality than tumor and all other tissues.

This material consisted of lung tumor tissue, taken before any cancer treatment. The TCR was taken from a female donor older than 55 with stage I lung adenocarcinoma. This chain uses TRBV12-5 with TRBJ1-1; 7 bases align to TRBD1. DNA of the CDR3: TGTGCTAGTGGTTCCCGACGACAGGGAAGGAAGGGGGAAGCTTTCTTT. This encodes CASGSRRQGRKGEAFF.